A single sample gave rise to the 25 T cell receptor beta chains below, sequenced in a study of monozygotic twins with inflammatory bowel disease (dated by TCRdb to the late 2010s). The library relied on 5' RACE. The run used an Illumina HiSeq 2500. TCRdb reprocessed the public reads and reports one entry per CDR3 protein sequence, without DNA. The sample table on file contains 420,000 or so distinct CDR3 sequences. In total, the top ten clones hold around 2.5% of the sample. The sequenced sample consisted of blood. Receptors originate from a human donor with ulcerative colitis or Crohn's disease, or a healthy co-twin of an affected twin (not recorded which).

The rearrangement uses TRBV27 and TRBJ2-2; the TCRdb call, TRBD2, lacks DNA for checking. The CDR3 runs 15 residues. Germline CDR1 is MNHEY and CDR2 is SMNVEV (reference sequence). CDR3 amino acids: CASSIKIAGGGELFF.

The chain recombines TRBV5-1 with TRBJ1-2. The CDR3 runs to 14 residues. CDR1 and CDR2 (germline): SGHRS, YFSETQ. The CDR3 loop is CASSSHPDSYGYTF.

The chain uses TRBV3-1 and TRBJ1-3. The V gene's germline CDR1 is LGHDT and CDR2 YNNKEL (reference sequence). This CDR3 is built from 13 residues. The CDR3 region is CASSRVSGNTIYF.

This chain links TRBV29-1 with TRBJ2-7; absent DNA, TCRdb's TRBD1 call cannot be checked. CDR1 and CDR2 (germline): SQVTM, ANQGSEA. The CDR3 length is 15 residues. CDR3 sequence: CSVEEGQRGHYEQYF.

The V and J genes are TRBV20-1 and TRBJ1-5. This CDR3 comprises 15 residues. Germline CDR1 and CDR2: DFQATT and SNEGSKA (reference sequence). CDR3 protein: CSASRRGIFGGSQHF.

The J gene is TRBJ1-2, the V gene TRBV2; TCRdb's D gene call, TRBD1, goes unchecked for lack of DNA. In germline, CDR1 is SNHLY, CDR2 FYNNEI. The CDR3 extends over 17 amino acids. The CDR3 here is CASSERKGPGANYGYTF.

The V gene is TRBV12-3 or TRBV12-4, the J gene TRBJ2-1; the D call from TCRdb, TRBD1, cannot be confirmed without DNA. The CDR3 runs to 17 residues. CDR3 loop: CASSPYSFDPPWNEQFF.

CDR3 region: CASSSGRLEQYF. The V and J genes are TRBV28 and TRBJ2-7. The CDR3 sequence is 12 residues long. CDR1 and CDR2 from the germline V gene are MDHEN and SYDVKM.

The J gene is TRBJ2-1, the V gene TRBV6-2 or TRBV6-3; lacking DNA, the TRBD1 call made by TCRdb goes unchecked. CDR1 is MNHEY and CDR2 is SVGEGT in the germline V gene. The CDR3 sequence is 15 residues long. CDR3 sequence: CASSSDRVGDNEQFF.

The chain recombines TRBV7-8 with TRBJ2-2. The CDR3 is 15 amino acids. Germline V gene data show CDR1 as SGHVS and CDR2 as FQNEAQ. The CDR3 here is CASSSGVPNTGELFF.

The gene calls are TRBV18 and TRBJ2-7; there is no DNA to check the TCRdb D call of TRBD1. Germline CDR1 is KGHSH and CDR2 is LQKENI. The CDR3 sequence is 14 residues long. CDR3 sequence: CASSPPMGRGEQYF.

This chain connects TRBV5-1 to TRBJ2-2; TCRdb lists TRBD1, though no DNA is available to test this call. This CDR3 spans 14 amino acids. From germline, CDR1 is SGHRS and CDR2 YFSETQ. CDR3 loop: CASSTGQNTGELFF.

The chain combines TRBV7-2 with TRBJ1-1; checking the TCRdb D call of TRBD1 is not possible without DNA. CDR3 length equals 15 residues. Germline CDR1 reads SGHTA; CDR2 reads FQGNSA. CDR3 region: CASSSKHGVNTEAFF.

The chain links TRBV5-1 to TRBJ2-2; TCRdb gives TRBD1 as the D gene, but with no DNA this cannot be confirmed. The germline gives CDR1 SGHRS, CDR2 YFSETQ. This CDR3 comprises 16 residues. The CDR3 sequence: CASRRSGGANTGELFF.

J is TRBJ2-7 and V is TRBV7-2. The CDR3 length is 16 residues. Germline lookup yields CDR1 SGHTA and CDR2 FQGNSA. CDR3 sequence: CASSLTSTRSAYEQYF.

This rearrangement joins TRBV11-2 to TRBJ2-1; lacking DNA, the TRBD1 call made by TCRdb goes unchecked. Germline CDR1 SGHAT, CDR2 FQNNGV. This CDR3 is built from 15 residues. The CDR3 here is CASSLGGRGYNEQFF.

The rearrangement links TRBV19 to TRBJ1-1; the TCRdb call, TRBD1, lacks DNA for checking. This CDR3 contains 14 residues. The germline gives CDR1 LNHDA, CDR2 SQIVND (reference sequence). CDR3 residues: CASSIDPSGTATFF.

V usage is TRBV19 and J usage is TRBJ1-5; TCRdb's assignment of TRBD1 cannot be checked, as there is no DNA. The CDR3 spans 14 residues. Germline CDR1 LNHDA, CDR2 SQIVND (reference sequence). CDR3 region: CASSISGQNEPQHF.

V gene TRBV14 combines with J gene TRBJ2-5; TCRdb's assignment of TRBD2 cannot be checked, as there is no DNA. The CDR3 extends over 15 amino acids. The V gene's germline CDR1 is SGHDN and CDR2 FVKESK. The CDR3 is CASSQRTSGRETQYF.

The CDR3 loop reads CASAGGARNEQFF. The chain is built from TRBV28 and TRBJ2-1; TCRdb indicates TRBD1, and absent DNA this call remains unverified. CDR1 and CDR2 from the germline V gene are MDHEN and SYDVKM. The CDR3 spans 13 residues. Complete variable domain (other parts from reference TRBV28 and TRBJ2-1): DVKVTQSSRYLVKRTGEKVFLECVQDMDHENMFWYRQDPGLGLRLIYFSYDVKMKEKGDIPEGYSVSREKKERFSLILESASTNQTSMYLCASAGGARNEQFFGPGTRLTVL.

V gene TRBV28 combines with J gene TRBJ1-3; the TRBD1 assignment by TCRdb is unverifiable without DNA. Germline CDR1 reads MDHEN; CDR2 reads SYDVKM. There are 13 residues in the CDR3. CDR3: CATLRGSGNTIYF.

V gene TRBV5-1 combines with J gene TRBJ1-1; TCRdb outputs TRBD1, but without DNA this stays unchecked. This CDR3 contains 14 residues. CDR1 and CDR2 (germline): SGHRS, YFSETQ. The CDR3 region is CASSYDRTNTEAFF.

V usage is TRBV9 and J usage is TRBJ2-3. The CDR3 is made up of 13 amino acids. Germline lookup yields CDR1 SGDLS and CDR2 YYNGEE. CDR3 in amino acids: CASSVGSSDTQYF.

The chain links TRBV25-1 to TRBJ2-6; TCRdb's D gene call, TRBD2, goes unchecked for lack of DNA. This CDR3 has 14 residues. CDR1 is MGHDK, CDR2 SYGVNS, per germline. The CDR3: CASSGLQGGNVLTF.

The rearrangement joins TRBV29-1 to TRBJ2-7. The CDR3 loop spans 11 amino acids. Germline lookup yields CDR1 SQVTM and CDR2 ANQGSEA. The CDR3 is CSADDGYEQYF.